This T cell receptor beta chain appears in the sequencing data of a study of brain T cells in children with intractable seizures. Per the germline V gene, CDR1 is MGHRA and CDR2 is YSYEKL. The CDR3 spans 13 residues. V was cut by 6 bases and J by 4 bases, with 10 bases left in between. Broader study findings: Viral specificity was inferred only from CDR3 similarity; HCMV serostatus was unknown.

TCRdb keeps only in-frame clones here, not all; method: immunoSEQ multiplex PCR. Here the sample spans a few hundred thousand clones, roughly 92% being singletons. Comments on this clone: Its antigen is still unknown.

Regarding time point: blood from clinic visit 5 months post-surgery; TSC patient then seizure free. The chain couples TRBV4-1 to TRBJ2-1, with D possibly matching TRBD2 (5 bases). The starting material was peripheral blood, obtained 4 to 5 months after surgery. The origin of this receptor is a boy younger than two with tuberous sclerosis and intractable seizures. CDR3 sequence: CASSLAPYNEQFF. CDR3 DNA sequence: TGCGCCAGCAGTCTAGCCCCATACAATGAGCAGTTCTTC.